The T cell receptor (beta chain) described here comes from a study of PD-L1 blockade in urothelial cancer. Points from the study as a whole: Tumor-associated clones in blood expanded more at 3 weeks in durable-benefit patients.

For this clone: Its antigen is not identified.

Time point indicated: pretreatment peripheral blood. Trimming cost V 0 bases and J 6 bases, with 9 bases left between them. CDR3 size: 14 residues. The germline gives CDR1 ENHRY, CDR2 SYGVKD. Sequencing used immunoSEQ multiplex PCR; TCRdb keeps in-frame clones, though not all of them. The sample has tens of thousands of clones; 85% to 90% are singletons. V gene TRBV10-3 combines with J gene TRBJ2-1; D is undetermined. This material consisted of PBMCs, taken around atezolizumab (anti-PD-L1) treatment. This clonotype was sampled from a man between 65 and 85 years old with urothelial cancer. This CDR3 is CAISESKSANEQFF. The CDR3 DNA is TGTGCCATCAGTGAGTCGAAGAGTGCCAATGAGCAGTTCTTC.